The 21 T cell receptor beta chains given below trace back to one sample, sequenced in a study of T cells in Graves' hyperthyroidism and ophthalmopathy. TCR beta CDR3 region amplification was performed from RNA transcripts. When the TCR CDR3 underwent first-round RT-PCR, the HTBI primer set was used. TCRdb re-called the multiplex PCR reads through MiXCR, storing one row per CDR3 protein. Of around 500,000 distinct CDR3 sequences in the sample, about an eighth were seen once. Sequenced input: blood. These receptors were collected from a woman between 18 and 30 years old with Graves' hyperthyroidism.

The V and J genes are TRBV10-2 and TRBJ2-5; 7 nucleotides line up with TRBD1. The CDR3 consists of 14 residues. The germline gives CDR1 WSHSY, CDR2 SAAADI. The V and J ends lost 8 bases and 1 base, in that order; junction bases with no gene match: 7. The CDR3, as DNA: TGCGCCAGCGGAAACAGGGGACCCCAAGAGACCCAGTACTTC. It yields the protein CASGNRGPQETQYF.

This clonotype occurred many times. This rearrangement joins TRBV2 to TRBJ2-5; tentatively, D is TRBD1 (6 bases). CDR1 and CDR2 (germline): SNHLY, FYNNEI. Between the trimmed V and J ends, which lost 0 bases and 2 bases, there was a span of 10 bases. The CDR3 loop spans 15 amino acids. CDR3 DNA sequence: TGTGCCAGCAGTGAAGCAGGACAGCCTCAAGAGACCCAGTACTTC. As protein: CASSEAGQPQETQYF.

This clonotype was observed many times. The germline gene is not matched at one end of the junction; a read error may be the cause. The CDR3 loop reads CANSSLLGAGAQETQYF. CDR3 nucleotide sequence: TGTGCCAACAGTTCTCTCTTAGGAGCGGGGGCACAAGAGACCCAGTACTTC. V gene TRBV12-3 or TRBV12-4 combines with J gene TRBJ2-5, with 8 bases aligning to TRBD2. There are 17 residues in the CDR3.

About this clonotype: A junction end diverges from the germline sequence, so it may reflect a read error. The gene calls are TRBV11-2 and TRBJ2-5, with 9 nucleotides matching TRBD2. CDR3 length equals 17 residues. Germline CDR1 and CDR2: SGHAT and FQNNGV. The CDR3 loop reads CASSLGFGCGRGETQYF. In DNA, the CDR3 is TGTGCCAGCAGCTTAGGTTTTGGTTGCGGGAGGGGAGAGACCCAGTACTTT.

The table lists this clonotype with many counts. This chain links TRBV12-3 or TRBV12-4 with TRBJ2-5; no definite D call. The CDR3 runs to 15 residues. V was trimmed by 8 bases and J by 3 bases, leaving 19 bases between them. The DNA of the CDR3 is TGTGCCAGCGGGCCCCGGAACAGACCGGAAGAGACCCAGTACTTC. It yields the protein CASGPRNRPEETQYF.

This chain links TRBV7-9 with TRBJ1-1; no definite D call. The CDR3 length is 17 residues. From germline, CDR1 is SEHNR and CDR2 FQNEAQ (reference sequence). Trimming cost V 5 bases and J 0 bases, with 19 bases left between them. CDR3: CASSAPPGVRLNTEAFF. The CDR3 DNA reads as TGTGCCAGCAGCGCACCCCCCGGGGTACGATTGAACACTGAAGCTTTCTTT.

This clonotype was detected ten times or more. The rearrangement links TRBV18 to TRBJ2-7; D is unresolved. The germline gives CDR1 KGHSH, CDR2 LQKENI. Trimming took 3 bases from V and 4 from J, leaving 4 bases between them. The CDR3 covers 11 residues. In nucleotides, the CDR3 is TGTGCCAGCTCACCCGATTACGAGCAGTACTTC. Translation gives CASSPDYEQYF.

This clonotype was seen only a few times. V gene TRBV27 combines with J gene TRBJ1-1; TRBD1 matches 9 bases. Germline V gene lookup returns CDR1 MNHEY and CDR2 SMNVEV (reference sequence). Trimming at V came to 1 base and at J to 6 bases, leaving 6 bases not matched to a gene. The length of the CDR3 is 15 residues. The CDR3 nucleotides read TGTGCCAGCAGTTTATTGAATACAGGGGGCTCTGAAGCTTTCTTT. This sequence encodes CASSLLNTGGSEAFF.

This clonotype was observed at least ten times. This sequence joins TRBV7-2 and TRBJ1-1; D is possibly TRBD1 (5 bases). Trimming left V 5 bases short and J 1 base short, with 11 bases between. The V gene's germline CDR1 is SGHTA and CDR2 FQGNSA. CDR3 length: 14 residues. In DNA, the CDR3 is TGTGCCAGCAGCACCCGAGGGGAGAACACTGAAGCTTTCTTT. It yields the protein CASSTRGENTEAFF. Full variable domain (outside the CDR3, taken from reference TRBV7-2 and TRBJ1-1): GAGVSQSPSNKVTEKGKDVELRCDPISGHTALYWYRQSLGQGLEFLIYFQGNSAPDKSGLPSDRFSAERTGGSVSTLTIQRTQQEDSAVYLCASSTRGENTEAFFGQGTRLTVV.

This clonotype was found many times. The CDR3 coding sequence is TGCAGTGCTAGACGTAGCGGGAGCCCCTCCTACGAGCAGTACTTC. Protein: CSARRSGSPSYEQYF. The chain employs TRBV20-1 and TRBJ2-7, with TRBD2 matching 9 bases. The junction had 5 bases not matched to a gene; V was cut back by 2 bases and J by 0 bases. There are 15 residues in the CDR3. Germline V gives CDR1 DFQATT, CDR2 SNEGSKA (reference sequence).

This clonotype was detected ten times or more. The J gene is TRBJ2-5, the V gene TRBV4-1; TRBD1 agrees at 12 bases. Germline CDR1 and CDR2: MGHRA and YSYEKL. V dropped 5 bases and J dropped 3; count of bases not matched to a gene: 7. This CDR3 is 16 amino acids long. The chain's CDR3 is CASSKGDRGLEETQYF. Written as DNA, the CDR3 is TGCGCCAGCAGCAAGGGGGACAGGGGGCTTGAAGAGACCCAGTACTTC.

At least ten counts were recorded for this clonotype. The chain couples TRBV27 to TRBJ2-7, with TRBD1 as a possible D gene (6 bases). Germline V CDR1 and CDR2: MNHEY, SMNVEV (reference sequence). With 4 bases removed from V and 2 bases from J, the gap between germline ends came to 12 bases. The CDR3 contains 14 residues. CDR3 loop: CASSSFQGPYEQYF. In nucleotides, the CDR3 is TGTGCCAGCAGTTCCTTCCAGGGGCCCTACGAGCAGTACTTC.

Ten or more counts support this clonotype. The rearrangement links TRBV24-1 to TRBJ2-1; D tentatively reads TRBD1 or TRBD2 (6 bases each). Trimming stripped 0 bases from V and 7 bases from J, with 12 bases between. The CDR3 loop spans 15 amino acids. CDR1 is KGHDR and CDR2 is SFDVKD in the germline V gene. In nucleotides, the CDR3 is TGTGCCACCAGTGATTTGCAAGGGGGGAGGAATGAGCAGTTCTTC. It specifies CATSDLQGGRNEQFF.

This clonotype was counted at least ten times. The chain couples TRBV27 to TRBJ2-1; TRBD2 aligns across 8 bases. J was trimmed by 8 bases and V by 5 bases; bases with no gene match: 14. The CDR3 spans 16 residues. Germline CDR1 and CDR2: MNHEY and SMNVEV (reference sequence). CDR3: CASSENPGLVFDEQFF. DNA of the CDR3: TGTGCCAGCAGTGAAAACCCGGGACTAGTATTCGATGAGCAGTTCTTC.

This clonotype was observed at least ten times. The rearrangement links TRBV29-1 to TRBJ1-1; D gene ambiguous. The CDR3 length is 17 residues. V shed 1 base and J shed 11 bases, with 29 bases lying between them. CDR1 and CDR2 (germline): SQVTM, ANQGSEA. The CDR3, as DNA: TGCAGCGTTGAAGGCCCACAAACGGGTCGACGCGCAATGAATGCTTTCTTT. Translated: CSVEGPQTGRRAMNAFF.

This clonotype was seen repeatedly, ten times or more. The chain is built from TRBV5-1 and TRBJ2-5; no definite D call. Between the trimmed V and J ends, which lost 1 base and 2 bases, there was a span of 12 bases. The germline gives CDR1 SGHRS, CDR2 YFSETQ. The CDR3 totals 15 residues. CDR3 nucleotide sequence: TGCGCCAGCAGCTTGACAAACCCCGATCAAGAGACCCAGTACTTC. It is translated as CASSLTNPDQETQYF.

This clonotype was seen repeatedly, ten times or more. V and J are TRBV12-3 or TRBV12-4 and TRBJ1-2; D gene uncertain. V was cut by 5 bases and J by 2 bases, with 12 bases left in between. This CDR3 contains 14 residues. The CDR3, as DNA: TGTGCCAGCAGTCCACTTTGGGCCAACTATGGCTACACCTTC. This codes for CASSPLWANYGYTF.

This chain links TRBV28 with TRBJ2-1; D might be TRBD1 (7 bases). Per germline, CDR1 MDHEN and CDR2 SYDVKM. With 4 bases removed from V and 0 bases from J, the gap between germline ends came to 28 bases. There are 21 residues in the CDR3. This CDR3 is CASSSPGGSGRSSSSYNEQFF. DNA for the CDR3: TGTGCCAGCAGTTCCCCAGGGGGTAGCGGAAGAAGCTCGAGCTCCTACAATGAGCAGTTCTTC.

This clonotype appeared many times. The chain joins TRBV12-3 or TRBV12-4 to TRBJ1-6; D may be TRBD1 (6 bases). The CDR3 sequence is 18 residues long. Deletions cut 4 bases from V and 0 bases from J, with 16 bases between. The CDR3: CASSSTGTKSSYNSPLHF. The CDR3 region has the DNA TGTGCCAGCAGTTCTACCGGGACAAAAAGCTCCTATAATTCACCCCTCCACTTT.

This clonotype was seen repeatedly, ten times or more. The rearrangement uses TRBV3-1 and TRBJ2-1, with 8 bases matching TRBD2. Germline V CDR1 and CDR2: LGHDT, YNNKEL (reference sequence). The junction had 6 bases not matched to a gene; V was cut back by 1 base and J by 4 bases. The CDR3 is 16 amino acids. The CDR3 is CASSQAGTRHYNEQFF. In nucleotides, the CDR3 is TGTGCCAGCAGCCAAGCGGGGACTAGGCATTACAATGAGCAGTTCTTC.

In its sample, this clonotype was seen a few times. The chain couples TRBV2 to TRBJ2-1; 11 bases are shared with TRBD2. CDR3 size: 17 residues. With V trimmed by 6 bases and J by 4 bases, 11 bases remained unmatched. Germline loops: CDR1 SNHLY, CDR2 FYNNEI. The CDR3 DNA reads as TGTGCCAGCAGGGGACTCACCGGGACTAGCGGTTACAATGAGCAGTTCTTC. Protein: CASRGLTGTSGYNEQFF.